This T cell receptor beta chain was documented in a study of T cells in Graves' hyperthyroidism and ophthalmopathy. It was 8 to 10 ml of fresh peripheral blood that supplied the PBMCs. Researchers amplified the TCR beta CDR3 regions from RNA transcripts. TCR CDR3 underwent first-round RT-PCR with the HTBI primer set. Each CDR3 protein gets one entry after TCRdb re-called the multiplex PCR reads with MiXCR. Here the sample spans hundreds of thousands of distinct CDR3 sequences, about a third being singletons. A word on this clonotype: Its antigen is not identified.

This CDR3 is 15 amino acids long. Per germline, CDR1 MGHDK and CDR2 SYGVNS. With 8 bases removed from V and 5 bases from J, the gap between germline ends came to 18 bases. General study findings and limits: The majority of expanded thyroid clonotypes above 0.001 also appeared in blood. Ophthalmopathy stood apart from stable hyperthyroidism in a 13 V-J model.

The source is a woman aged 35 to 49 with Graves' hyperthyroidism. Input material: blood. The chain joins TRBV25-1 to TRBJ2-2; TRBD1 might be the D (5 bases). For the CDR3, the DNA is TGTGCCAGCTCACCGATCCAGGGTGCGACCGGGGAGCTGTTTTTT. This gives the protein CASSPIQGATGELFF.